This T cell receptor beta chain was sequenced for a study of T cell responses to AZD1222 COVID-19 vaccine. Study-wide points: Nearly half of spike-specific TCRs reportedly go after variant regions that carry no mutations. Repertoire sampling happened only post peak T cell response. Spike as a whole was targeted by vaccine-associated CD4 TCRs, dominant at 160-218 and 743-854. Donors were chiefly white British, with a greater number of females, and clonal diversity was perhaps underestimated.

The method was immunoSEQ multiplex PCR; TCRdb's version includes in-frame clones alone and lacks a portion of them. The sample carries 150,000 or so clones, around 94% recorded once. Points on this clone: Its cognate antigen is unknown.

Source: peripheral blood, taken on day 0 of AZD1222 vaccination. The TCR originated in an adult in good health.

The CDR3: CASTVDYGYTF. The DNA for the CDR3 is TGTGCCAGCACTGTCGATTATGGCTACACCTTC. This rearrangement joins TRBV2 to TRBJ1-2; D not certain. V lost 7 bases and J lost 5, with 8 bases in between. Germline-derived CDR1 and CDR2 are SNHLY and FYNNEI. The CDR3 has 11 residues.